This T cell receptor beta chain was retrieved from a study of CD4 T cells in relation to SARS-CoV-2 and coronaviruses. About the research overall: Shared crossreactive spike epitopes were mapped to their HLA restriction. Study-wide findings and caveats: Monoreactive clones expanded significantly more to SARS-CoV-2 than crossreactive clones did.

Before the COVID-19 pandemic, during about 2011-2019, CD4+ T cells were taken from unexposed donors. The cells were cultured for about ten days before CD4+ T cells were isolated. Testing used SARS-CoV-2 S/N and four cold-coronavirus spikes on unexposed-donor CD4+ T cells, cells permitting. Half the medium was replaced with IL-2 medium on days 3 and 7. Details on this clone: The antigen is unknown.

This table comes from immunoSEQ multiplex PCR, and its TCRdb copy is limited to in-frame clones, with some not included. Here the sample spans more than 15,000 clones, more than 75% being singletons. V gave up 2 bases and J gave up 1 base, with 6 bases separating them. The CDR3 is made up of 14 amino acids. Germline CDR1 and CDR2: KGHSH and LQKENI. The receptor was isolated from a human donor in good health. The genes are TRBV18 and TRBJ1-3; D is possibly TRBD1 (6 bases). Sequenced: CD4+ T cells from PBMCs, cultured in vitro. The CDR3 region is CASSPGQSGNTIYF. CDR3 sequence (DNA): TGTGCCAGCTCACCAGGACAGTCTGGAAACACCATATATTTT. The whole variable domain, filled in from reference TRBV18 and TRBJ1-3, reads NAGVMQNPRHLVRRRGQEARLRCSPMKGHSHVYWYRQLPEEGLKFMVYLQKENIIDESGMPKERFSAEFPKEGPSILRIQQVVRGDSAAYFCASSPGQSGNTIYFGEGSWLTVV.